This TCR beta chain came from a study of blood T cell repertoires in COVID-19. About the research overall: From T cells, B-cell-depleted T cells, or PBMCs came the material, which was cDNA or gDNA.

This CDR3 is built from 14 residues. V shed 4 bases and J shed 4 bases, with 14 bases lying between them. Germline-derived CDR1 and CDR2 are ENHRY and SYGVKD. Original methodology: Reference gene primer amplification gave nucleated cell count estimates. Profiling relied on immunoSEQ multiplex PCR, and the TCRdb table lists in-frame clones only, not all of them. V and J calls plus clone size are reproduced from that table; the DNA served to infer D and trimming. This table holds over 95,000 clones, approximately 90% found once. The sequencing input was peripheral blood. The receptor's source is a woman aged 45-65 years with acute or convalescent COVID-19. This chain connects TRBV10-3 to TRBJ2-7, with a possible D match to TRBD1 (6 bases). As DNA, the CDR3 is TGTGCCATCAGTGTGGCAGGGGTTGCGTACGAGCAGTACTTC. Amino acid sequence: CAISVAGVAYEQYF.